Following are 10 T cell receptor beta chains from one sample sequenced in a study of low-dose radiotherapy and immunotherapy resistance in tumors. TRAV- and TRBV-specific primers were used for first-strand cDNA, which covered alpha and beta chains. Amplification of TCRs used a constant-region primer and V-primer adapter for 20 PCR cycles. MiXCR, run by TCRdb on the reads, gives a single entry per CDR3 protein. There are 65,000 to 95,000 distinct CDR3 sequences in the sample; approximately 20% occur only once, and over 4.5% lies in the top ten. Indicated time point: before trial treatment. Sequenced here: PBMCs, sampled before treatment. Every receptor here comes from a male donor with prostate cancer.

This clonotype was detected many times. V gene TRBV19 combines with J gene TRBJ2-3; D remains unclear. The CDR3 is made up of 16 amino acids. Germline V gene lookup returns CDR1 LNHDA and CDR2 SQIVND (reference sequence). V was pared by 5 bases and J by 2 bases, with 17 bases between. In nucleotides, the CDR3 is TGTGCCAGTAGTGCAGGAGATCGACGTTCCACAGATACGCAGTATTTT. Its protein is CASSAGDRRSTDTQYF. The full variable domain, completed using reference TRBV19 and TRBJ2-3, is DGGITQSPKYLFRKEGQNVTLSCEQNLNHDAMYWYRQDPGQGLRLIYYSQIVNDFQKGDIAEGYSVSREKKESFPLTVTSAQKNPTAFYLCASSAGDRRSTDTQYFGPGTRLTVL.

This clonotype came up many times. The J gene is TRBJ1-1, the V gene TRBV20-1, with 7 bases matching TRBD1. The CDR3 loop spans 14 amino acids. Germline lookup yields CDR1 DFQATT and CDR2 SNEGSKA (reference sequence). V gave up 0 bases and J gave up 2 bases; unmatched junction bases: 3. As DNA, the CDR3 is TGCAGTGCTAGAGATGCAGGGGGAAACACTGAAGCTTTCTTT. Translating gives CSARDAGGNTEAFF.

A remark on this clonotype: The DNA is omitted, as the CDR3 cannot be located on it reliably, and the CDR3 follows TCRdb's listing. The V gene is TRBV6-5, the J gene TRBJ2-2; the D segment call TRBD1 is taken from the table without a DNA check. The V gene's germline CDR1 is MNHEY and CDR2 SVGAGI. The CDR3 adds up to 16 amino acids, both ends counted. CDR3 region: CASRANRDLTGELFFF.

This clonotype was counted many times. J is TRBJ2-2 and V is TRBV6-2 or TRBV6-3; D is unresolved. The V end lost 2 bases, the J end lost 7 bases, and 8 bases lay between the germline ends. The CDR3 runs 13 residues. CDR1 is MNHEY, CDR2 SVGEGT, per germline. DNA of the CDR3: TGTGCCAGCAGTTACGTGGAGTTCGGGGAGCTGTTTTTT. It yields the protein CASSYVEFGELFF.

Notes on this clonotype: The DNA is omitted, as the CDR3 cannot be located on it reliably, and the CDR3 follows TCRdb's listing. The chain employs TRBV10-3 and TRBJ2-2; the table gives TRBD2 as D, unverified against the DNA. The CDR3 length is 15 residues, termini included. Looked up from germline, CDR1 is ENHRY and CDR2 is SYGVKD. This CDR3 is CAITASGRGGELFFF.

This clonotype has a count of ten or more. The chain uses TRBV20-1 and TRBJ2-7; 7 nucleotides match TRBD2. CDR3 length: 14 amino acids. V lost 0 bases and J lost 5; bases outside the gene matches: 7. Germline loops: CDR1 DFQATT, CDR2 SNEGSKA (reference sequence). The DNA for the CDR3 is TGCAGTGCTAGAGAGAGCGGGATGGTCGACGAGCAGTACTTC. Translating gives CSARESGMVDEQYF.

This clonotype was recorded at least ten times. V is TRBV7-9 and J is TRBJ2-4; 11 nucleotides align to TRBD2. This CDR3 region has 17 residues. Germline V gene sequence: CDR1 SEHNR, CDR2 FQNEAQ (reference sequence). The ends lost 5 bases at V and 0 bases at J; junction bases unmatched: 6. The CDR3 spells CASSPGTSGLAKNIQYF. The DNA of the CDR3 is TGTGCCAGCAGCCCCGGGACTAGCGGACTAGCCAAAAACATTCAGTACTTC.

The chain has TRBV30 and TRBJ2-1, with 9 bases lining up with TRBD1. The V gene's germline CDR1 is GTSNPN and CDR2 SVGIG (reference sequence). Trimming took 4 bases from V and 2 from J; bases not matched to a gene: 9. This CDR3 contains 16 residues. The CDR3 region has the DNA TGTGCCTGGAATCGCCGGGACAGGGCTCCCTACAATGAGCAGTTCTTC. Amino acid sequence: CAWNRRDRAPYNEQFF.

This clonotype was detected many times. The chain has TRBV10-3 and TRBJ2-7; weak D call: TRBD1 (6 bases). V lost 4 bases and J lost 3, with 7 bases in between. The germline CDR1 and CDR2 sequences are ENHRY and SYGVKD. The CDR3 loop spans 12 amino acids. The CDR3 DNA is TGTGCCATCAGTGGGGACAACTACGAGCAGTACTTC. This codes for CAISGDNYEQYF.

The chain employs TRBV7-2 and TRBJ2-5; 10 bases map to TRBD2. Germline V gene lookup returns CDR1 SGHTA and CDR2 FQGNSA. The trim removed 3 bases at V and 7 bases at J, leaving 14 bases unmatched. The CDR3 length is 17 residues. In DNA, the CDR3 is TGTGCCAGCAGCTTCTTAAGCGGGGGGGCCTCGGAGGGGACCCAGTACTTC. Its translation: CASSFLSGGASEGTQYF.